This T cell receptor (beta chain) is from a study of T-cell memory formation after mild COVID-19. Study at large: Each donor largely had its own TCR clusters.

The CDR3 runs to 15 residues. Trimming removed 3 bases from V and 4 bases from J; junction bases left unmatched: 7. Looked up from germline, CDR1 is LGHNA and CDR2 is YSLEER. A remark on this clonotype: What it binds is unknown.

General study findings and limits: Day 15 to 85 contracting clones showed balanced CD4/CD8; day 15 to 37 expanders favored CD4+. Some responding clones appeared in pre-infection memory, suggesting cross-reactive memory joined.

5'RACE primed at constant segments yielded TCR alpha and TCR beta cDNA libraries bearing sample barcodes and UMIs. TCRdb reprocessed the 5' RACE reads via MiXCR and lists one record per CDR3 protein. The sample lists some 120,000 distinct CDR3 sequences, over 15% occurring once. Sequences were obtained from PBMCs or a T cell subset sorted from them (not recorded which). J is TRBJ1-1 and V is TRBV4-3, with TRBD1 identical over 8 bases. This TCR derives from a man between 18 and 29 years old who had mild COVID-19 (a few samples of this study predate the infection). Cell type and time point are not known. In DNA, the CDR3 is TGCGCCAGCAGCCAGACCCAGGGGGCGGTCACTGAAGCTTTCTTT. This sequence encodes CASSQTQGAVTEAFF.